This TCR beta chain was identified in a study of cytomegalovirus exposure and HLA in healthy donors (TCRdb year 2017). In the study overall: An earlier analysis of approximately 640 of the donors reported 250 to 300 Gb of sequence data and about 100 million unique TCR beta sequences from 150 million to 200 million T cells. Approximately 310 gigabases of sequencing data and approximately 91 million unique TCR sequences made up an early release that covered 640 HLA-typed donors. The genetic ancestry cluster associated with self-reported Caucasian donors included over 65% of the approximately 430 genotyped donors. The study was designed to test whether signatures of past pathogen exposure could be identified by cataloging public T cell receptors. Using immunosequencing, the study profiled T cell repertoires from 500 to 800 subjects and related those repertoires to cytomegalovirus serostatus. In addition to the first cohort of roughly 670 subjects, a separate validation cohort of 100 to 150 different subjects was used. To predict cytomegalovirus infection status, the study brought together high-throughput TCR immunosequencing, statistical association of individual TCRs with disease status, and machine learning. A later analysis re-examined previously published TCR beta repertoires from over 500 donors and added high-resolution HLA genotyping to investigate patterns of TCR occurrence. In the later analysis, no new phenotypic data were used to find candidate immune exposures; instead, reliance was placed on TCR beta sequences and their occurrence across donors. To decide whether each TCR beta V gene segment behaved as functional or pseudogenic, an earlier analysis of some 580 of the donors relied on high-throughput TCR beta sequencing. Donor age, sex, ethnicity and CMV serostatus were collected together with the repertoire data. A later genetic analysis took genome-wide SNP genotypes for about 60% of the roughly 670 donors and used that subset as a discovery cohort. Every discovery cohort repertoire had been produced on one sequencing platform. HLA typing covered class I and class II loci at four-digit resolution. The number of donors typed differed by locus, with about 629-640 for A, B, C, DRB1 and DQB1, more than 500 for DQA1, under 610 for DPA1, and some 440 for DPB1. Four to six DR-DQ haplotypes were handled as single units for association and clustering, since linkage in the cohort was strong. Across roughly 420 genotyped donors of the cohort, an average of about 240,000 unique TCR beta nucleotide sequences per donor were sequenced, and around 19% of those sequences were non-productive. What the work shows at the level of the full study, not this receptor alone: The classifier was reported to diagnose cytomegalovirus status with high specificity and sensitivity in both the original and validation cohorts. A later genetic analysis associated a missense DCLRE1C variant with V-gene and J-gene trimming of TCR beta chains, and an independent cohort replicated the association. The only immune exposure information available for the cohort was CMV serostatus. HLA typing was unavailable for some donors at each locus, so association tests used only the typed subset. A later analysis found that most CMV-associated TCR beta chains appeared HLA-restricted, with HLA associations seemingly driven largely by CMV exposure. Because the 87-base-pair reads could not distinguish some IMGT-functional V segments, including TRBV6-2 and TRBV6-3, those segments were excluded. A further reported finding was that TCR beta sequences accurately predicted the HLA-A and HLA-B alleles for most subjects in the first cohort. The cohort was sequenced for TCR beta chains only, and without alpha or paired-chain data the features that could be detected were limited. At a false discovery rate of 0.05, a later analysis linked 16,951 TCR beta sequences to specific HLA alleles. It was suggested by the authors that the approach could potentially be generalized to other disease states and immunological phenotypes. An earlier analysis of 450 to 750 of the donors showed that most TCR beta V segments appeared in productive rearrangements either about 90% or about 30% of the time, which broadly matched IMGT annotations. A total of 150 to 200 TCR beta chains were listed by the study as associated with cytomegalovirus. In a later genetic analysis, fewer N-insertions in productive TCRs were reported among donors in an Asian-associated ancestry cluster than the roughly 640-donor mean. A cluster of highly shared sequence variants was judged likely to be a technical artifact of the sequencing pipeline. Because counts were too low, 15 to 20 rarely observed V segments, including chromosome 9 orphons, were excluded from the earlier analysis of 587 of the donors. According to a later analysis, TCR association rates differed among HLA loci, with DRB1 alleles showing the most associated TCRs and HLA-C alleles showing the fewest. Most TCR sequences were seen in very few donors, while some public TCRs were found in many individuals. Correlated functional status among segregating V segments might reflect linkage disequilibrium, but an unknown experimental factor could not be ruled out. Strong co-occurrence of HLA alleles, especially DR and DQ, made assigning TCR associations to individual alleles difficult. In a later analysis, several top co-occurrence clusters were reported to appear linked to parvovirus B19, influenza, CMV and Epstein-Barr virus. In vitro tests confirmed that a few of the cytomegalovirus-associated TCR beta chains recognize cytomegalovirus antigens. Presence/absence analyses assumed roughly uniform sequencing depth across donors, an assumption that may not hold. In a later analysis, HLA-associated TCR beta chains showed more clonal expansion and lower generation probabilities than non-associated chains that were equally common.

V is clipped by 4 bases and J by 1 base, and the sequence between their germline boundaries is 13 bases long. Taken from cysteine to phenylalanine, the CDR3 has 15 residues. Of the read, only the CDR3 DNA is kept; its 45 bases are in frame from base 1. CDR1 and CDR2 are drawn from the germline V gene: MDHEN, SYDVKM. Preparation of the library involved the immunoSEQ multiplex PCR assay. For the multiplex PCR, a mixture combining 60 forward primers for TCR Vbeta segments and 13 reverse primers for TCR Jbeta segments was used. A multiplex PCR assay on genomic DNA amplified the CDR3 region of rearranged TCR beta genes. The Illumina HiSeq System was used to sequence the amplified TCR beta libraries as 87-base-pair reads. Per the authors' processing: A later analysis counted tens of millions of unique TCR beta chains across the 550 to 700 repertoires, and some 12 million of these chains were shared by at least two donors. A nearest-neighbor algorithm error-corrected the raw reads and collapsed the reads into unique sequences, merging closely related sequences to remove PCR and sequencing errors. V, D and J gene segments were assigned by aligning CDR3 sequences to IMGT reference sequences. For a sequence to be retained, a match of at least six nucleotides to both a V gene segment and a J gene segment was required. Rearrangements were called productive when the CDR3 lacked stop codons and stayed in frame with V and J; all others were non-productive. CDR3 was defined according to IMGT convention as the region running from the second conserved V-encoded cysteine to the conserved J-encoded phenylalanine. Sequences without an unambiguous match to a single V gene segment were excluded from the earlier analysis of a few hundred of the donors. An earlier analysis of some 610 of the donors called V segments functional above 56.7% productive rearrangements and segregating when the between-donor standard deviation exceeded 5%. A statistical classification framework was built for diagnosing cytomegalovirus status from the catalog of TCR beta chain sequences. V and J gene assignment, in a later analysis, came from comparing TCR nucleotide sequences with IMGT/GENE-DB human TR gene sequences. The TCRdist pipeline was used in a later analysis to assign CDR3 sequences and most-parsimonious VDJ recombination scenarios. A later analysis defined each TCR beta chain by its CDR3 amino acid sequence plus V-gene family, and excluded reads lacking a unique V-gene family. A later analysis removed several hundred highly shared, low-generation-probability nucleotide sequences to deal with suspected cross-contamination and a sequencing artifact. A later analysis calculated a clonal expansion index for each public chain from normalized within-repertoire ranks of inferred template counts. In a later analysis, generation probabilities were computed with a VDJ recombination model fitted to out-of-frame rearrangements, and the resulting probabilities were checked against IGoR. In a later analysis, hypergeometric tests were used to score TCR-TCR, TCR-HLA and TCR-CMV co-occurrence, with a repertoire-size bias correction applied to TCR pairs. To estimate false discovery rates, a later analysis permuted the HLA or CMV assignments 20 times. In a later analysis, co-occurring TCRs were grouped using DBSCAN, with TCRdist sequence similarity added in when clustering inside HLA-allele-positive subsets. Repertoires with fewer than 30,000 or more than 120,000 public chains were left out of co-occurrence clustering, as were five repertoires with anomalous nucleotide sharing. TCRdb limited this immuneACCESS table to in-frame rearrangements with V and J called. A share of clones is missing; checked studies link under half to unresolved V genes, and the rest is unexplained. That table is the source of V, J and clone size, and D and trimming were worked out from the DNA. This sample's table has entries for around 130,000 clones. The leading ten clones occupy 1.5% to 1.8% of the sample.

As for this clone: Its antigen specificity is not known.

The cohort was made up of about 610 healthy bone marrow donors. At the time of sampling, every cohort member was nominally healthy, though immune exposures that went unrecorded were likely present. The donor was CMV seronegative and was included in the group of around 320 seronegative cohort members. A peripheral blood sample was collected from each donor, and TCR beta sequencing was performed on peripheral blood mononuclear cells. The Qiagen DNeasy Blood Extraction Kit was used to extract genomic DNA from the blood cell samples. This receptor was obtained from a woman between 40 and 55 years old in good health and CMV-seronegative. Sequencing was performed on PBMCs. The chain was built from TRBV28 and TRBJ1-2, and the D gene may be TRBD1, 5 bases matching. CDR3 reads: CASSSPRVHNYGYTF. The nucleotide sequence is given as TGTGCCAGCAGTTCCCCCAGGGTCCATAACTATGGCTACACCTTC.